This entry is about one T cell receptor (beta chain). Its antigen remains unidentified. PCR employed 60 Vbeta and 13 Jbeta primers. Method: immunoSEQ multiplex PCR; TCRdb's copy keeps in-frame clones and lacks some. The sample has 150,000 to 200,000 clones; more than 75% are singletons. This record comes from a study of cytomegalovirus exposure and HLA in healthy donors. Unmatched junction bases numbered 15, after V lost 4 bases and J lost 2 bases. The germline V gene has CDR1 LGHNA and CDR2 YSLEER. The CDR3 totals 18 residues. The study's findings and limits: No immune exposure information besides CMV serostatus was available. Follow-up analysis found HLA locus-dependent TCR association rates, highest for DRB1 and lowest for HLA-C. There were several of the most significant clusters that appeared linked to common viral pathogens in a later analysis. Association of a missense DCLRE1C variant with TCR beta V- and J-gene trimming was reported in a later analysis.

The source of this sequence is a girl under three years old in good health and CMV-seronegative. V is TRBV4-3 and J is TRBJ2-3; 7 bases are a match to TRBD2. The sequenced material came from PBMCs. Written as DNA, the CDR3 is TGCGCCAGCAGCCGCCAAGCCGGGGACTACTTAAACACAGATACGCAGTATTTT. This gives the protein CASSRQAGDYLNTDTQYF.